Listed here is a single T cell receptor beta chain. The V and J ends lost 8 bases and 0 bases, in that order; junction bases with no gene match: 1. Germline CDR1 and CDR2: MNHNY and SVGAGI (reference sequence). The CDR3 covers 12 residues. The sorted Tregs were CD4+CD25+CD127-/low cells. Full-length variable regions came from constant-region reverse primers plus semi-nested Nested Universal Primer A PCR. TCRdb re-called the 5' RACE reads with MiXCR, one entry per CDR3 protein. Among 34,000 or so distinct CDR3 sequences listed, 25% to 30% were seen once. The sequence was obtained from a female donor with breast cancer. Sequenced: tumor-infiltrating Tregs sorted from the breast tumor. The chain combines TRBV6-6 with TRBJ2-7; 7 nucleotides agree with TRBD1. CDR3 sequence (DNA): TGTGCCAGCGGGGACAGCTCCTACGAGCAGTACTTC. Translation gives CASGDSSYEQYF.